This entry lists 23 T cell receptor beta chains sequenced from one sample in a study of control samples from healthy donors and cancer patients. Libraries were prepared by immunoSEQ multiplex PCR; TCRdb keeps only in-frame clonotypes and omits some of them. The data show about 50,000 clones, nearly 96% seen once. Sequencing input: blood. The receptor set was obtained from a woman aged 25 to 45 in good health.

The rearrangement uses TRBV28 and TRBJ2-7; a possible D gene is TRBD2 (6 bases). Germline CDR1 is MDHEN and CDR2 is SYDVKM. V was pared by 5 bases and J by 3 bases, with 17 bases between. This CDR3 has 15 amino acids. The CDR3 DNA follows: TGTGCCAGCAGTGGGGGGAGTAACAGCCTCTACGAGCAGTACTTC. This translates into CASSGGSNSLYEQYF.

The V call is TRBV11-2, the J call TRBJ2-7; D may be TRBD1 (6 bases). The ends were cut back, 5 bases at V and 0 bases at J, with 8 bases in the middle. CDR1 is SGHAT, CDR2 FQNNGV, per germline. CDR3 length: 13 amino acids. CDR3 sequence: CASSMGASYEQYF. CDR3 DNA: TGTGCCAGCAGCATGGGGGCCTCCTACGAGCAGTACTTC.

V usage is TRBV28 and J usage is TRBJ1-1, with D perhaps matching TRBD1 (6 bases). Germline CDR1 reads MDHEN; CDR2 reads SYDVKM. V lost 5 bases and J lost 1, with 14 bases in between. The CDR3 loop spans 15 amino acids. The CDR3 region is CASSPAGAPNTEAFF. CDR3 bases: TGTGCCAGCAGTCCCGCAGGGGCCCCGAACACTGAAGCTTTCTTT.

The V and J genes are TRBV6-5 and TRBJ2-7, with 9 bases matching TRBD1. Germline lookup yields CDR1 MNHEY and CDR2 SVGAGI. CDR3 size: 15 residues. V lost 6 bases, J lost 2 bases, and 8 bases stayed unmatched. This CDR3 is CASRGGQGRTYEQYF. The CDR3 coding sequence is TGTGCCAGCAGGGGGGGACAGGGACGAACCTACGAGCAGTACTTC.

V usage is TRBV7-2 and J usage is TRBJ2-1; no reliable D call. The germline gives CDR1 SGHTA, CDR2 FQGNSA. Trimming pared 3 bases from V and 7 bases from J, leaving 10 bases between. The CDR3 sequence is 13 residues long. CDR3 amino acids: CASSFVLPNEQFF. Here the CDR3 DNA reads TGTGCCAGCAGCTTTGTTTTGCCAAATGAGCAGTTCTTC.

The chain couples TRBV28 to TRBJ2-7; a weak D match, TRBD1 (7 bases). The CDR3 extends over 13 amino acids. The germline CDR1 and CDR2 sequences are MDHEN and SYDVKM. Trimming removed 10 bases at V and 3 bases at J, with 16 bases between. CDR3 DNA sequence: TGTGCCATCCAGGGGGGAGTGGGCTACGAGCAGTACTTC. Amino acids: CAIQGGVGYEQYF.

This chain joins TRBV19 and TRBJ1-5; 8 positions match TRBD1. The germline gives CDR1 LNHDA, CDR2 SQIVND (reference sequence). The CDR3 spans 13 residues. V lost 8 bases to trimming and J lost 5 bases; unmatched junction nucleotides: 5. The CDR3 bases are TGTGCCAGTCGCGGGACAGGCGATCAGCCCCAGCATTTT. Translated: CASRGTGDQPQHF.

V gene TRBV28 combines with J gene TRBJ1-4; perhaps TRBD1 as D (5 bases). Germline CDR1 MDHEN, CDR2 SYDVKM. This CDR3 has 15 residues. Trimming cost V 2 bases and J 2 bases, with 9 bases left between them. The DNA of the CDR3 is TGTGCCAGCAGTTTAGGGGGGACCACTAATGAAAAACTGTTTTTT. Protein: CASSLGGTTNEKLFF.

This rearrangement joins TRBV5-1 to TRBJ2-1; maybe TRBD2 (6 bases). The CDR3 extends over 16 amino acids. Germline V gene data show CDR1 as SGHRS and CDR2 as YFSETQ. Trimming took off 3 bases at V and 0 bases at J, with 13 bases between the two ends. The CDR3 here is CASSSLADSSYNEQFF. In nucleotides, the CDR3 is TGCGCCAGCAGCTCATTAGCGGATAGCTCCTACAATGAGCAGTTCTTC.

The chain joins TRBV6-1 to TRBJ1-6; maybe TRBD1 (5 bases). Trimming pared 2 bases from V and 5 bases from J, leaving 7 bases between. The CDR3 has 14 residues. Per the germline V gene, CDR1 is MNHNS and CDR2 is SASEGT. CDR3 protein: CASSEYRNNSPLHF. The CDR3 DNA sequence: TGTGCCAGCAGTGAATACAGGAATAATTCACCCCTCCACTTT.

The gene calls are TRBV7-9 and TRBJ2-7, with 8 bases fitting TRBD1. This CDR3 comprises 16 residues. The germline V gene encodes CDR1 SEHNR and CDR2 FQNEAQ (reference sequence). With 1 base clipped from V and 3 bases from J, the junction kept 8 bases outside the gene matches. The CDR3 loop is CASSLGGGQGGYEQYF. DNA for the CDR3: TGTGCCAGCAGCTTAGGGGGAGGACAGGGAGGCTACGAGCAGTACTTC.

The count of this clone is one. The V and J genes are TRBV18 and TRBJ1-1; 9 positions agree with TRBD1. Germline trimming cut 3 bases from V and 10 bases from J; bases unmatched to any gene: 6. This CDR3 comprises 13 residues. Germline CDR1 is KGHSH and CDR2 is LQKENI. In nucleotides, the CDR3 is TGTGCCAGCTCACCTGGACAGGGGTATGGAGCTTTCTTT. Amino acid sequence: CASSPGQGYGAFF.

The V gene is TRBV6-6, the J gene TRBJ2-7; TRBD2 aligns across 11 bases. V gave up 6 bases and J gave up 1 base; unmatched junction bases: 5. From germline, CDR1 is MNHNY and CDR2 SVGAGI (reference sequence). The CDR3 spans 15 residues. The CDR3 protein is CASSSTSGGSYEQYF. CDR3 sequence (DNA): TGTGCCAGCAGCTCAACTAGCGGGGGTTCCTACGAGCAGTACTTC.

The rearrangement links TRBV6-5 to TRBJ1-2; 8 nucleotides match TRBD1. CDR3 length: 14 residues. With 8 bases clipped from V and 0 bases from J, the junction kept 5 bases outside the gene matches. CDR1 is MNHEY, CDR2 SVGAGI, per germline. CDR3 protein: CASVRQGSNYGYTF. For the CDR3, the DNA is TGTGCCAGCGTACGACAGGGGTCTAACTATGGCTACACCTTC.

Remarks on this clone: No DNA is shown, since the ends of the CDR3 on it are uncertain; the CDR3 is the one TCRdb lists. This rearrangement joins TRBV19 to TRBJ1-3. The CDR3 spans 15 residues, counting both ends. Germline lookup yields CDR1 LNHDA and CDR2 SQIVND (reference sequence). The CDR3 protein is CASFGPGPSGNTIYF.

The rearrangement joins TRBV6-1 to TRBJ2-3; tentatively, D is TRBD1 or TRBD2 (5 bases each). This CDR3 is 18 amino acids long. With 2 bases removed from V and 0 bases from J, the gap between germline ends came to 18 bases. Germline CDR1 MNHNS, CDR2 SASEGT. Here the CDR3 reads CASSEIVGTEASTDTQYF. The CDR3 DNA is TGTGCCAGCAGTGAAATTGTTGGGACGGAAGCTAGCACAGATACGCAGTATTTT.

This chain joins TRBV11-2 and TRBJ2-1; TRBD1 is a possible D gene (5 bases). Trimming left V 0 bases short and J 8 bases short, with 8 bases between. CDR3 length: 13 amino acids. Germline V gene lookup returns CDR1 SGHAT and CDR2 FQNNGV. CDR3 residues: CASSLDRRDEQFF. CDR3 DNA sequence: TGTGCCAGCAGCTTAGATCGCAGGGATGAGCAGTTCTTC.

The genes are TRBV28 and TRBJ2-7; 16 bases line up with TRBD2. The ends lost 5 bases at V and 4 bases at J; junction bases unmatched: 8. Per germline, CDR1 MDHEN and CDR2 SYDVKM. The CDR3 covers 17 residues. The CDR3 here is CASSRRGLAGGEYEQYF. DNA for the CDR3: TGTGCCAGCAGTAGACGGGGACTAGCGGGAGGGGAGTACGAGCAGTACTTC.

V is TRBV3-1 (or the pseudogene TRBV3-2) and J is TRBJ1-1, with D possibly being TRBD1 (6 bases). Germline V gene sequence: CDR1 LGHDT, CDR2 YNNKEL (reference sequence). The CDR3 length is 15 residues. V lost 3 bases and J 6 bases, leaving 17 bases between the germline ends. CDR3 nucleotides: TGTGCCAGCAGCCAGGCACCACAGGGAATAGCTGAAGCTTTCTTT. It yields the protein CASSQAPQGIAEAFF.

The chain recombines TRBV14 with TRBJ2-7; D remains ambiguous. The V gene's germline CDR1 is SGHDN and CDR2 FVKESK. V lost 2 bases and J 3 bases, leaving 11 bases between the germline ends. The CDR3 covers 14 residues. In DNA form, the CDR3 reads TGTGCCAGCAGCCAAAACTTGGGTAACTACGAGCAGTACTTC. The encoded protein is CASSQNLGNYEQYF.

The genes are TRBV6-5 and TRBJ2-7, with D possibly TRBD1 on 5 matching bases. V dropped 6 bases and J dropped 3 bases, with 12 bases sitting between them. The germline V gene encodes CDR1 MNHEY and CDR2 SVGAGI. The CDR3 is made up of 13 amino acids. CDR3 in amino acids: CASRRGQGYEQYF. The CDR3 DNA is TGTGCCAGCAGAAGGGGCCAGGGCTACGAGCAGTACTTC.

The V call is TRBV21-1, the J call TRBJ2-2; the table's D call, TRBD1, was not checked against the DNA. TRBV21-1 corresponds to a pseudogene. The CDR3 has 17 amino acids. This CDR3 is CASSKAGQKLWAGELFF. CDR3 nucleotides: TGTGCCAGCAGCAAAGCGGGACAGAAGTTGTGGGCCGGGGAGCTGTTTTTT.

This chain uses TRBV28 with TRBJ2-1; unclear D gene. In germline, CDR1 is MDHEN, CDR2 SYDVKM. There are 15 residues in the CDR3. Trimming pared 6 bases from V and 0 bases from J, leaving 12 bases between. The CDR3 region is CASSSARSSYNEQFF. The DNA of the CDR3 is TGTGCCAGCAGCTCAGCACGTAGCTCCTACAATGAGCAGTTCTTC.